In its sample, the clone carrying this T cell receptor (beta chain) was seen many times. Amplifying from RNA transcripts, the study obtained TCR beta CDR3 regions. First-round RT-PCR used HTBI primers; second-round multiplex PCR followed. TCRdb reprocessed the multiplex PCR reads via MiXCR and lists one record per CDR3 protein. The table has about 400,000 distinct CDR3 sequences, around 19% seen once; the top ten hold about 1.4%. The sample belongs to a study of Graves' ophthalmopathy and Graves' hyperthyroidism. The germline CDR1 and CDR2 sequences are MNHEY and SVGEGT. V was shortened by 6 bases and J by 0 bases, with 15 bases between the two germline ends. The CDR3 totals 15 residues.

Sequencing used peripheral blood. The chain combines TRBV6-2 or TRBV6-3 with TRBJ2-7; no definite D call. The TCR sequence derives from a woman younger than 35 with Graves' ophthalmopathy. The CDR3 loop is CASRNPRVYSYEQYF. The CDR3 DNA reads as TGTGCCAGCAGGAATCCTAGGGTTTACTCCTACGAGCAGTACTTC.